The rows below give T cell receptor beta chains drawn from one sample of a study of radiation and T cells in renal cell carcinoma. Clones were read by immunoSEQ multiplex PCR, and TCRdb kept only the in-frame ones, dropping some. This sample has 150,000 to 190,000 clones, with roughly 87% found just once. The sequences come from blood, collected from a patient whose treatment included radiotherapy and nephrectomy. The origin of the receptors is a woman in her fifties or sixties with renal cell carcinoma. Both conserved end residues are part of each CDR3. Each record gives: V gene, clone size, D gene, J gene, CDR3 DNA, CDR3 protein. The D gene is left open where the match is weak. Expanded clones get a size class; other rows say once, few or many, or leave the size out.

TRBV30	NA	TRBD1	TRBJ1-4	TGTGCCTGGGGATCCGGGACAGGCTCAATTAACTCCAATGAAAAACTGTTTTTT	CAWGSGTGSINSNEKLFF
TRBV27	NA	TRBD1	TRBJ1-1	TGTGCCAGCAGTTTACTCTCCGACAGGGTTTTGAACACTGAAGCTTTCTTT	CASSLLSDRVLNTEAFF
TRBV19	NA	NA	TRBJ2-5	TGTGCCAGTAGTATCGGTGGTGCCTCGGAGACCCAGTACTTC	CASSIGGASETQYF
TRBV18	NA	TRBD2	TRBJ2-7	TGTGCCAGCTCACCACAGGCTAGCGGGGGTTTATCAGGGATCTCCTACGAGCAGTACTTC	CASSPQASGGLSGISYEQYF
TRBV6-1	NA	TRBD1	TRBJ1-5	TGTGCCAGCAGTTTAACAGGGGATAGCAATCAGCCCCAGCATTTT	CASSLTGDSNQPQHF
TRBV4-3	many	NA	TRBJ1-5	TGCGCCAGCAGCCGGGACACCCTAAGCGTGAATCAGCCCCAGCATTTT	CASSRDTLSVNQPQHF
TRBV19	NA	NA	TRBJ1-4	TGTGCCAGTAGATCGGTTTTGAGGGGCACTAATGAAAAACTGTTTTTT	CASRSVLRGTNEKLFF
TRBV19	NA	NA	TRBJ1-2	TGTGCCAGTAGTGCCCAAAGCGACAACGTCGGGGGCTACACCTTC	CASSAQSDNVGGYTF
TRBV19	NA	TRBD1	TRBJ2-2	TGTGCCAGTAGTAAGGCAGGGGGCCCGAGCACCGGGGAGCTGTTTTTT	CASSKAGGPSTGELFF
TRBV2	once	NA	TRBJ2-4	TGTGCCAGCAGTGAGTACGTTCTAGGGGGGACAAACATTCAGTACTTC	CASSEYVLGGTNIQYF
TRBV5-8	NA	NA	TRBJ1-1	TGTGCCAGCTGGGGGGAGAACACTGAAGCTTTCTTT	CASWGENTEAFF
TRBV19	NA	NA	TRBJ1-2	TGTGCCAGTACCCTGGGGGCAAACTATGGCTACACCTTC	CASTLGANYGYTF
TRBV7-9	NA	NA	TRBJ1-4	TGTGCCAGCAGCTTGGCGGAGGCGGCTGAAAAACTGTTTTTT	CASSLAEAAEKLFF
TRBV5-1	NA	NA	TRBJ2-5	TGCGCCAGCAGCTTGGTTCAGGGGCAAGAGACCCAGTACTTC	CASSLVQGQETQYF
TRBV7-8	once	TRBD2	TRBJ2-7	TGTGCCAGCAGCTTTTTCGGGGGGTCTTCCTACGAGCAGTACTTC	CASSFFGGSSYEQYF
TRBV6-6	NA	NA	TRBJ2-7	TGTGCCAGCAGTTATCAAACGGAATACGAGCAGTACTTC	CASSYQTEYEQYF
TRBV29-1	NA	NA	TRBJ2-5	TGCAGCGTTGAAGACCAGACTATACAGGGTTGGGCCCAGTACTTC	CSVEDQTIQGWAQYF
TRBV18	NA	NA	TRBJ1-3	TGTGCCAGCTCACTCAGAACAGACTCTGGAAACACCATATATTTT	CASSLRTDSGNTIYF
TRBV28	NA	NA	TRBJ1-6	TGTGCCAGCAGCCCGTGGGTTGAATCCTATAATTCACCCCTCCACTTT	CASSPWVESYNSPLHF
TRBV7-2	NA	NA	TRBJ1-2	TGTGCCAGCAGCTTAGAAGGATGGGGTGGCTACACCTTC	CASSLEGWGGYTF
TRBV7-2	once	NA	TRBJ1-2	TGTGCCAGCAGCTTCGGGGGGGCGGGTGGCTACACCTTC	CASSFGGAGGYTF
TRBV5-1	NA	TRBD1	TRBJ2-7	TGCGCCAGCAGTACCGGACAGGTCAACGAGCAGTACTTC	CASSTGQVNEQYF
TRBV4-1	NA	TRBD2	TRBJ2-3	TGCGCCAGCAGCCGATACGGGGGGGTAGATACGCAGTATTTT	CASSRYGGVDTQYF
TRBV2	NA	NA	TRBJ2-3	TGTGCCAGCAGAGGGGACTTAAACACAGATACGCAGTATTTT	CASRGDLNTDTQYF
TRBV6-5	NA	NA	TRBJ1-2	TGTGCCAGCAGCTCACAGTACCCGGCCAATGGCTACACCTTC	CASSSQYPANGYTF
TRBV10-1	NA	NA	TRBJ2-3	TGCGCCAGCAGTGCGACCCGTGAGGCGGATACGCAGTATTTT	CASSATREADTQYF
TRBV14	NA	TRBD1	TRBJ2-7	TGTGCCAGCAGCCAATCGCTTTGGACAGGGAACGAGCAGTACTTC	CASSQSLWTGNEQYF
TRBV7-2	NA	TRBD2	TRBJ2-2	TGTGCCAGCAGCCCAGGGCCCCCGCGGGGGGGGTATGCCGGGGAGCTGTTTTTT	CASSPGPPRGGYAGELFF
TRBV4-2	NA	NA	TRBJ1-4	TGTGCCAGCAGCCAGGGGCAGGGTCATGAAAAACTGTTTTTT	CASSQGQGHEKLFF
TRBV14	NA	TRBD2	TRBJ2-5	TGTGCCAGCAGCCTAGGGACTAGCGGGGGTTCGGGATGGACCCAGTACTTC	CASSLGTSGGSGWTQYF
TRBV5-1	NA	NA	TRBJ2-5	TGCGCCAGCAGCTTGGACCTTGGGGGGCTATCCCAAGAGACCCAGTACTTC	CASSLDLGGLSQETQYF
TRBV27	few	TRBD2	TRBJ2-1	TGTGCCAGCAGTTTGCGGGGGACCTACAATGAGCAGTTCTTC	CASSLRGTYNEQFF
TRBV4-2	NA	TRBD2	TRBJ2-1	TGTGCCAGCAGCCAACTAGCGGGGGGGACGGATGAGCAGTTCTTC	CASSQLAGGTDEQFF
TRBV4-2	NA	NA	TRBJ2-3	TGTGCCAGCAGCCAAGACTCCAGGGATACGCAGTATTTT	CASSQDSRDTQYF
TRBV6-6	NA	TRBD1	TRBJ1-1	TGTGCCAGCAGTCTTAAGGGACAGAAGAACACTGAAGCTTTCTTT	CASSLKGQKNTEAFF
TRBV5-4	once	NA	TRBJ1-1	TGTGCCAGCAGCTCGCAAAGACAGTTTGAAGCTTTCTTT	CASSSQRQFEAFF
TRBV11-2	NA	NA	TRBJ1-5	TGTGCCAGCAGCTTAGATGGGGCGGCGGGGCCCCAGCATTTT	CASSLDGAAGPQHF
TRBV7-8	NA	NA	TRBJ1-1	TGTGCCAGCAGCTTAGTTGGACGTATGAACACTGAAGCTTTCTTT	CASSLVGRMNTEAFF
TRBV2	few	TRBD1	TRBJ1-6	TGTGCCAGCAGTGACCGGGGATTGGGGACAGCAATCCCCCTCCACTTT	CASSDRGLGTAIPLHF
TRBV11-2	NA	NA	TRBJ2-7	TGTGCCAGCAGCCGTCCCGGGACAGTAGCGGAGGCCCTTACAAGCTTC	CASSRPGTVAEALTSF
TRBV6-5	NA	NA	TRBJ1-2	TGTGCCAGCAGTTACTCGCGGGAGAATGGCTACACCTTC	CASSYSRENGYTF
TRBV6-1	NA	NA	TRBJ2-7	TGTGCCAGCAGTGAGGGGTGGACCTCCTACGAGCAGTACTTC	CASSEGWTSYEQYF
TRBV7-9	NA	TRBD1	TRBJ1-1	TGTGCCAGCAGCTTTACCCAGGGGGGTTGGGAAGCTTTCTTT	CASSFTQGGWEAFF
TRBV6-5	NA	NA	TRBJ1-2	TGTGCCAGCACCCCGCTGGGCGGTAACTATGGCTACACCTTC	CASTPLGGNYGYTF
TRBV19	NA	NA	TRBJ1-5	TGTGCCAGTAGTATACAGTATAGCAATCAGCCCCAGCATTTT	CASSIQYSNQPQHF
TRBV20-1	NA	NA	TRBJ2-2	TGCAGTGCTCTGAACACCGGGGAGCTGTTTTTT	CSALNTGELFF
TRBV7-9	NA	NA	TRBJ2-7	TGTGCCAGCAGTTTCACTGGGGCGGGGCGCGAGCAGTACTTC	CASSFTGAGREQYF
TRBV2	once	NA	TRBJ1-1	TGTGCCAGCAGTGAGGGGTCTTTTTACGAAGCTTTCTTT	CASSEGSFYEAFF
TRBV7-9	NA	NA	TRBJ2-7	TGTGCCAGCAGCGCCACAGGTTACGAGCAGTACTTC	CASSATGYEQYF
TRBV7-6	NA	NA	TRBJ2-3	TGTGCCAGCAGCCACCGACTAGTAGATACGCAGTATTTT	CASSHRLVDTQYF
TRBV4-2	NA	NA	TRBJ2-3	TGTGCCAGCAGCCAAGGGGACGGAGGACTCGGCACAGATACGCAGTATTTT	CASSQGDGGLGTDTQYF
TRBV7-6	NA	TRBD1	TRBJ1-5	TGTGCCAGCAGCATGGGGACAGGGAATAGCAATCAGCCCCAGCATTTT	CASSMGTGNSNQPQHF
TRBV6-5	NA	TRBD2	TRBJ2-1	TGTGCCAGCAACCGGGGGGGGCGACTCTACAATGAGCAGTTCTTC	CASNRGGRLYNEQFF
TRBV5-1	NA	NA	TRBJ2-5	TGCGCCAGCAGAGGGTCAGGGGACGTGATCGGTGAAGAGACCCAGTACTTC	CASRGSGDVIGEETQYF
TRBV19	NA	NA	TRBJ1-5	TGTGCCAGTAGTCGACAGGATGGCAATCAGCCCCAGCATTTT	CASSRQDGNQPQHF
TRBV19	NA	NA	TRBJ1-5	TGTGCCAGCCTCGACAGACATAGCAATCAGCCCCAGCATTTT	CASLDRHSNQPQHF
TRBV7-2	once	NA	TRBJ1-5	TGTGCCAGCAGCTTAGATCCCGGTTCGGCCCAGCATTTT	CASSLDPGSAQHF
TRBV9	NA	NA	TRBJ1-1	TGTGCCAGCAGCCCTCTCGGACGGGGGAACACTGAAGCTTTCTTT	CASSPLGRGNTEAFF